This T cell receptor (beta chain) was captured by sequencing in a study of regulatory T cells in long-lasting Graves disease. Study results and limitations: TCR diversity was lower in persistent than newly diagnosed Graves' disease. Between persistent patients, about 2,700 public clonotypes were shared, exceeding the roughly 1,000 shared between new patients. Few sampled subjects may have lowered accuracy.

iRepertoire HTBI primers and Arm-PCR of CDR3 regions built TCR beta libraries. TCRdb re-called the multiplex PCR reads through MiXCR, storing one row per CDR3 protein. The sample records over 650,000 distinct CDR3 sequences, about 30% being singletons. Worth noting for this clonotype: Its specificity is unknown.

V was trimmed by 7 bases and J by 4 bases, leaving 16 bases between them. Germline CDR1 reads SGHVS; CDR2 reads FQNEAQ. The CDR3 runs to 15 residues. Time point indicated: persistent/refractory GD, antithyroid drugs over 5 years with positive TRAb. Preparation of the TCR library used RNA extracted from PBMCs. Peripheral blood, approximately 9 milliliters per patient, was collected in EDTA tubes. The clonotype originates from a female donor with Graves disease. V usage is TRBV7-8 and J usage is TRBJ1-4, with D possibly being TRBD1 (5 bases). Source: peripheral blood mononuclear cells (PBMCs), taken when the disease was refractory, from a patient treated with antithyroid drugs. Here the CDR3 reads CASNPSGGGNEKLFF. The CDR3 DNA follows: TGTGCCAGCAACCCCTCGGGTGGGGGTAATGAAAAACTGTTTTTT.